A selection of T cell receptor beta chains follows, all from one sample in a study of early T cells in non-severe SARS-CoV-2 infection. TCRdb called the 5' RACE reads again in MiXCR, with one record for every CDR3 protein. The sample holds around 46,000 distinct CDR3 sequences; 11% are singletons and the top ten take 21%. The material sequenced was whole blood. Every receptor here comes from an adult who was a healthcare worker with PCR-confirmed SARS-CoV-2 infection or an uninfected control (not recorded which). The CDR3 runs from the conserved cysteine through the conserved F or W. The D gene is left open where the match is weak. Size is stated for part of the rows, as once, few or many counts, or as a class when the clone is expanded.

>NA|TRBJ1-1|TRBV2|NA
CASSEWGAEAFF
TGTGCCAGCAGTGAGTGGGGGGCTGAAGCTTTCTTT
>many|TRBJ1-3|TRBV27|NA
CASSPAGAGGNTIYF
TGTGCCAGCAGCCCGGCGGGGGCGGGAGGAAACACCATATATTTT
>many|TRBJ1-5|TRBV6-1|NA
CASREGGGNQPQHF
TGTGCCAGCAGGGAGGGTGGCGGGAATCAGCCCCAGCATTTT
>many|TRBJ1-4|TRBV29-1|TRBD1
CSKAGTGDVSNEKLFF
TGCAGCAAAGCCGGGACAGGGGATGTTTCTAATGAAAAACTGTTTTTT
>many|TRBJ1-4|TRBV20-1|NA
CSARDPGGGSEKLFF
TGCAGTGCTAGAGATCCGGGGGGTGGCAGTGAAAAACTGTTTTTT
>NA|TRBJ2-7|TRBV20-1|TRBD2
CSARSGSSYEQYF
TGCAGTGCTCGTAGCGGGAGCTCCTACGAGCAGTACTTC
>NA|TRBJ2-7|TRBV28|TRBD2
CASRWSGGTYEQYF
TGTGCCAGCAGATGGTCGGGAGGGACCTACGAGCAGTACTTC
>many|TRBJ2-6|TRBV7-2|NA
CASSLQQTPGANVLTF
TGTGCCAGCAGCTTACAACAGACGCCTGGGGCCAACGTCCTGACTTTC
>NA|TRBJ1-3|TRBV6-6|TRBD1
CASSPTPGQGMRGNTIYF
TGTGCCAGCAGTCCCACCCCGGGACAGGGGATGCGTGGAAACACCATATATTTT
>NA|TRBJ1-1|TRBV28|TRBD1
CASSPGQQNTEAFF
TGTGCCAGCAGCCCGGGACAGCAGAACACTGAAGCTTTCTTT
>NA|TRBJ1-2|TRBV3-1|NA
CASSQESPGPYGYTF
TGTGCCAGCAGCCAAGAATCCCCTGGACCATATGGCTACACCTTC
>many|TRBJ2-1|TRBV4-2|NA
CASSHQGRDPNEQFF
TGTGCCAGCAGCCATCAGGGGCGGGACCCAAATGAGCAGTTCTTC
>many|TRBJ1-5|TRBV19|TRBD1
CASTLQGARGNQPQHF
TGTGCCAGTACCCTACAGGGGGCGCGGGGCAATCAGCCCCAGCATTTT
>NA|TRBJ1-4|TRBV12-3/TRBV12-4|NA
CASTLGTTNEKLFF
TGTGCCAGCACCCTAGGTACAACTAATGAAAAACTGTTTTTT
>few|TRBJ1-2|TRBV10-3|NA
CAISESQVNYGYTF
TGTGCCATCAGTGAGTCACAGGTCAACTATGGCTACACCTTC
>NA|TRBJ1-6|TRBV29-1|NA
CSAWDGFDNSPLHF
TGCAGCGCCTGGGACGGGTTCGATAATTCACCCCTCCACTTT
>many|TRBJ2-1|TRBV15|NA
CATSREKGSWALNYNEQFF
TGTGCCACCAGCAGAGAGAAGGGTTCCTGGGCTCTTAACTACAATGAGCAGTTCTTC